This T cell receptor (beta chain) was documented in a study of shared clonotypes between healthy human individuals. Study-level background: Per donor, CD8 memory used one plate, CD8 naive used two, CD4 memory used three and CD4 naive used three.

V gave up 1 base and J gave up 4 bases; unmatched junction bases: 6. CDR3 size: 17 residues. Germline CDR1 reads SGHDT; CDR2 reads YYEEEE. Here immunoSEQ multiplex PCR was the method, and the copy in TCRdb shows in-frame clones only, minus some. Of under 2,000,000 clones in the sample, approximately 95% were seen once. Selected positively for CCR7 and CD45RO-negative, naive CD8 cells excluded terminally differentiated effector memory CD45RA+ cells. Donors had no recently reported acute infections or vaccinations and were HIV-negative. All participating donors were Caucasian adults from Nashville, Tennessee.

The clonotype originates from a man between 18 and 29 years old in good health. The rearrangement joins TRBV5-6 to TRBJ2-1; 12 bases line up with TRBD2. The specimen was naive CD8+ T cells sorted from blood. The CDR3 here is CASSLTSGRRLYNEQFF. The CDR3, as DNA: TGTGCCAGCAGCTTGACTAGCGGGAGGCGACTTTACAATGAGCAGTTCTTC. The full variable domain, in which reference TRBV5-6 and TRBJ2-1 provide the parts outside the CDR3, is DAGVTQSPTHLIKTRGQQVTLRCSPKSGHDTVSWYQQALGQGPQFIFQYYEEEERQRGNFPDRFSGHQFPNYSSELNVNALLLGDSALYLCASSLTSGRRLYNEQFFGPGTRLTVL.